A selection of T cell receptor beta chains follows, all from one sample in a study of cytomegalovirus exposure and HLA in healthy donors. TCRdb's copy holds only in-frame clones and misses some; the assay was immunoSEQ multiplex PCR. In the table there are 90,000 to 150,000 clones, over 60% of which are singletons. The specimen was PBMCs. These receptors were obtained from a woman in her thirties in good health and CMV-seropositive. CDR3s include the opening cysteine and the closing phenylalanine or tryptophan. A D gene is named only where the DNA matches it firmly. Clone size is given for some rows only: seen once, a few or many times, or a class if the clone is expanded.

D gene	V gene	clone size	J gene	CDR3 DNA	CDR3 protein
TRBD2	TRBV4-1	NA	TRBJ2-3	TGCGCCAGCAGCCACCTAGGACTAGCTGCAGATACGCAGTATTTT	CASSHLGLAADTQYF
TRBD1	TRBV9	few	TRBJ1-2	TGTGCCAGCAGCGTAGAGGGGACAGGGGGAAGAGGCTACACCTTC	CASSVEGTGGRGYTF
TRBD1	TRBV29-1	few	TRBJ2-7	TGCAGCGTTGATGTGTGGACAGGGGAACGGTACGAGCAGTACTTC	CSVDVWTGERYEQYF
TRBD1	TRBV7-2	NA	TRBJ2-3	TGTGCCAGCAGCCTAACCCCGACAGGGGGCTCCGATACGCAGTATTTT	CASSLTPTGGSDTQYF
TRBD1	TRBV11-3	NA	TRBJ2-7	TGTGCCAGCAGCTCCGGTAGGACAGGGAAAAAGTACTTC	CASSSGRTGKKYF
NA	TRBV12-5	NA	TRBJ2-3	TGTGCTAGTGGTCCCTCGGGGGGCCGACTCGATACGCAGTATTTT	CASGPSGGRLDTQYF
NA	TRBV6-5	NA	TRBJ2-5	TGTGCCAGCAGTTTGGTCGGGACGGGAGCCGAGACCCAGTACTTC	CASSLVGTGAETQYF
NA	TRBV6-1	NA	TRBJ1-5	TGTGCCGTAATCAGGGCAGCCAGCAATCAGCCCCAGCATTTT	CAVIRAASNQPQHF
TRBD1	TRBV7-2	NA	TRBJ2-5	TGTGCCAGCAGCCCCTCTAGGGGGCGGGAGACCCAGTACTTC	CASSPSRGRETQYF
NA	TRBV15	NA	TRBJ1-5	TGTGCCACCAGCAGAGATCCGGGGTTCAATCAGCCCCAGCATTTT	CATSRDPGFNQPQHF
TRBD2	TRBV7-2	NA	TRBJ2-7	TGTGCCAGCAGCTTAGTGGGGTCTAGCGGGGGCTCCTACGAGCAGTACTTC	CASSLVGSSGGSYEQYF
NA	TRBV7-9	NA	TRBJ1-4	TGTGCCAGCAGCTCGCGGGCAGGGGCCGAGGGTGAAAAACTGTTTTTT	CASSSRAGAEGEKLFF
NA	TRBV7-2	NA	TRBJ2-6	TGTGCCAGCAGCTTATCGTTCCTCAGCTCTGGGGCCAACGTCCTGACTTTC	CASSLSFLSSGANVLTF
NA	TRBV28	NA	TRBJ1-2	TGTGCCAGCAGACCCCGGGACACTTACTATTCATTCTTC	CASRPRDTYYSFF
TRBD1	TRBV6-1	NA	TRBJ2-3	TGTGCCAGCAGTGAAGGTTGGACAGGGGTAACAGATACGCAGTATTTT	CASSEGWTGVTDTQYF
TRBD1	TRBV6-1	NA	TRBJ1-2	TGTGCCAGCAGTGCCCTGGGACAGGGGTTTTTTGGCTACACCTTC	CASSALGQGFFGYTF
NA	TRBV4-2	NA	TRBJ1-2	TGTGCCAGCAGCCAAGATAGCGGCTATGGCTACACCTTC	CASSQDSGYGYTF
TRBD1	TRBV9	NA	TRBJ1-1	TGTGCCAGCAGCGTAGGAGGGCGGGGACAGAGGAACACTGAAGCTTTCTTT	CASSVGGRGQRNTEAFF
NA	TRBV6-5	NA	TRBJ2-7	TGTGCCAGCAGCCTGACAGTATTCTCCTACGAGCAGTACTTC	CASSLTVFSYEQYF
NA	TRBV5-1	NA	TRBJ1-6	TGCGCCAGCAGCTTATCTCAGGGTGTTAATTCACCCCTCCACTTT	CASSLSQGVNSPLHF
TRBD2	TRBV2	NA	TRBJ2-7	TGTGCCAGCAGTGGTGGGGGACTAGCAACCCCCATTCGAGTCCACGAGCAGTACTTC	CASSGGGLATPIRVHEQYF
TRBD1	TRBV5-3	NA	TRBJ1-4	TGTGCCAGAAGCACTAGGGACAGTAGTACAACTAATGAAAAACTGTTTTTT	CARSTRDSSTTNEKLFF
TRBD1	TRBV11-2	NA	TRBJ1-6	TGTGCCAGCAGCCCGGGACAGGGGAAACCCACTTTGTCCCTCCACTTT	CASSPGQGKPTLSLHF
NA	TRBV7-8	NA	TRBJ1-2	TGTGCCAGCAGCCTCCTTGGGGGGGTTAACTATGGCTACACCTTC	CASSLLGGVNYGYTF
NA	TRBV21-1	NA	TRBJ1-4	TGTGCCAGCAGCTCTCAGGACAGGGGTGCAACTAATGAAAAACTGTTTTTT	CASSSQDRGATNEKLFF
NA	TRBV19	NA	TRBJ2-4	TGTGCCAGTAGTATGGCACAGGGTCAAAACATTCAGTACTTC	CASSMAQGQNIQYF
TRBD2	TRBV5-1	NA	TRBJ2-1	TGCGCCAGCAGCTTGGAGGGGACTAGCGTTGCTGAGCAGTTCTTC	CASSLEGTSVAEQFF
TRBD1	TRBV6-5	NA	TRBJ1-6	TGTGCCAGCAGTTACACAGGGACAGGGGGCATTTCACCCCTCCACTTT	CASSYTGTGGISPLHF
TRBD2	TRBV28	NA	TRBJ2-7	TGTGCCAGCGGTAGCGGGGAACCTTACGAGCAGTACTTC	CASGSGEPYEQYF
NA	TRBV28	NA	TRBJ2-5	TGTGCCAGCAGTTTGAGGGAGGCCCAGTACTTC	CASSLREAQYF
NA	TRBV6-5	once	TRBJ1-2	TGTGCCAGCAGTTATGGTCAGGGTAGGGGCTACACCTTC	CASSYGQGRGYTF
NA	TRBV7-3	NA	TRBJ1-1	TGTGCCAGCAGCTCAAGTACAGTGAACACTGAAGCTTTCTTT	CASSSSTVNTEAFF
TRBD1	TRBV5-5	NA	TRBJ2-3	TGTGCCAGCAGCCATTCGGGGACAGAGGTTGGCACAGATACGCAGTATTTT	CASSHSGTEVGTDTQYF
TRBD1	TRBV28	NA	TRBJ1-2	TGTGCCAGCCTGACAGGGGGCGGCTACACCTTC	CASLTGGGYTF
TRBD2	TRBV28	few	TRBJ2-1	TGTGCCAGCATCGATAGCGGGGGGCTACCTGAGCAGTTCTTC	CASIDSGGLPEQFF
NA	TRBV2	NA	TRBJ1-2	TGTGCCAGCAGTGAACACAGGAACTATGGCTACACCTTC	CASSEHRNYGYTF
NA	TRBV5-4	NA	TRBJ1-2	TGTGCCAGCAGGTCCACAGGGAGGGGTGGCTACACCTTC	CASRSTGRGGYTF
NA	TRBV5-8	NA	TRBJ1-3	TGTGCCAGCAGCTTGGGGCAGGCTGGAAACACCATATATTTT	CASSLGQAGNTIYF
NA	TRBV6-5	NA	TRBJ1-2	TGTGCCAGCAGACGGAGGGTACAAAAGGTCGGTGGCTACACCTTC	CASRRRVQKVGGYTF
TRBD1	TRBV6-5	NA	TRBJ1-2	TGTGCCAGCAGTTACTCGAGGCAGGGGGACTATGGCTACACCTTC	CASSYSRQGDYGYTF
NA	TRBV7-2	NA	TRBJ1-1	TGTGCCAGCAGCCCCCAGACAGGTCTCAACACTGAAGCTTTCTTT	CASSPQTGLNTEAFF